This TCR beta chain was sequenced during a study of T-cell reconstitution after alpha-beta-depleted transplantation in children. The V gene's germline CDR1 is DFQATT and CDR2 SNEGSKA (reference sequence). With 4 bases removed from V and 4 bases from J, the gap between germline ends came to 14 bases. The CDR3 sequence is 14 residues long. This clonotype occurred a few times. Library preparation (for TCRbeta) was performed with unique molecular identifiers. TCRdb called the PCR reads again in MiXCR, with one record for every CDR3 protein. The sample shows roughly 350,000 distinct CDR3 sequences, approximately 10% of them seen only once.

The receptor was isolated from a human donor who donated a stem cell graft to a child with acute lymphoblastic leukemia. This specimen consisted of PBMCs from the stem cell graft donor, obtained from the stem cell graft. This sequence joins TRBV20-1 and TRBJ2-1, with a tentative D call TRBD2 (5 bases). CDR3 coding DNA: TGCAGTGCTATGGGCGGGCAGGAGTACAATGAGCAGTTCTTC. As protein: CSAMGGQEYNEQFF.